The 10 T cell receptor beta chains below come from one sample, sequenced in a study of T cells after posttransplantation cyclophosphamide. The protocol was immunoSEQ multiplex PCR, while the TCRdb copy is restricted to in-frame clones and leaves out a portion. The table records 25,000 to 30,000 clones without singletons, the ten largest covering over 1.3%. The sequencing sample was made of PBMCs. These receptors came from a man in his fifties or sixties in good health, CMV-negative, and a related stem cell transplant donor.

In this sample, this clone turned up many times. The chain links TRBV6-5 to TRBJ2-7; the match to TRBD2 covers 8 bases. Trimming removed 6 bases from V and 2 bases from J; junction bases left unmatched: 6. The CDR3 contains 14 residues. The germline CDR1 and CDR2 sequences are MNHEY and SVGAGI. CDR3 region: CASRKRESTYEQYF. In nucleotides, the CDR3 is TGTGCCAGCAGGAAGCGGGAGTCTACCTACGAGCAGTACTTC.

This clone came up many times. V and J are TRBV10-2 and TRBJ2-1; 12 positions agree with TRBD2. The CDR3 runs to 15 residues. The germline gives CDR1 WSHSY, CDR2 SAAADI. Trimming took 2 bases from V and 7 from J; bases not matched to a gene: 3. The CDR3 spells CASSERLAGANEQFF. The CDR3 nucleotides are TGCGCCAGCAGTGAGAGACTAGCGGGGGCAAATGAGCAGTTCTTC.

This clone was observed many times. This chain links TRBV19 with TRBJ2-1, with TRBD1 matching 8 bases. The germline V gene encodes CDR1 LNHDA and CDR2 SQIVND (reference sequence). The junction had 12 bases not matched to a gene; V was cut back by 5 bases and J by 9 bases. This CDR3 has 15 amino acids. The CDR3 reads CASSLDRVFVSEQFF. CDR3 coding DNA: TGTGCCAGTAGTCTGGACAGGGTATTCGTTAGTGAGCAGTTCTTC.

Many counts were recorded for this clone. The gene calls are TRBV10-1 and TRBJ2-5, with 12 bases fitting TRBD2. V lost 5 bases to trimming and J lost 1 base; unmatched junction nucleotides: 2. CDR3 length: 15 amino acids. Germline CDR1 WNHNN, CDR2 SYGVQD (reference sequence). Here the CDR3 reads CASSSSGGAQETQYF. The CDR3 region has the DNA TGCGCCAGCAGTTCTAGCGGGGGGGCCCAAGAGACCCAGTACTTC.

This clone was counted many times. The rearrangement links TRBV7-8 to TRBJ1-2; 10 bases map to TRBD1. The CDR3 sequence is 15 residues long. Germline CDR1 and CDR2: SGHVS and FQNEAQ. V lost 5 bases and J lost 4; bases outside the gene matches: 7. The CDR3 region is CASSRQDRGFYGYTF. CDR3 nucleotide sequence: TGTGCCAGCAGCAGACAGGACAGGGGGTTCTATGGCTACACCTTC. The whole variable domain, filled in from reference TRBV7-8 and TRBJ1-2, reads GAGVSQSPRYKVAKRGQDVALRCDPISGHVSLFWYQQALGQGPEFLTYFQNEAQLDKSGLPSDRFFAERPEGSVSTLKIQRTQQEDSAVYLCASSRQDRGFYGYTFGSGTRLTVV.

This clone has more than one count but fewer than ten. The rearrangement links TRBV5-4 to TRBJ1-4; TRBD1 matches at 9 bases. Losses at the gene ends were 3 bases for V and 6 bases for J; bases not matched to a gene: 9. Per germline, CDR1 SGHNT and CDR2 YYREEE (reference sequence). The CDR3 loop spans 16 amino acids. The CDR3, as DNA: TGTGCCAGCAGCTACGGGACAGGGTTTTCGTATGAAAAACTGTTTTTT. Translation: CASSYGTGFSYEKLFF.

This clone came up many times. The chain carries TRBV5-1 and TRBJ2-3; possibly TRBD2 for D (5 bases). Germline V lookup: CDR1 SGHRS, CDR2 YFSETQ. The CDR3 contains 15 residues. Trimming removed 1 base from V and 5 bases from J, with 14 bases in between. The DNA for the CDR3 is TGCGCCAGCAGCTTGCAGCGGCCTGAGGGAGATACGCAGTATTTT. The encoded protein is CASSLQRPEGDTQYF. Drawing the rest from reference TRBV5-1 and TRBJ2-3, the complete variable domain is KAGVTQTPRYLIKTRGQQVTLSCSPISGHRSVSWYQQTPGQGLQFLFEYFSETQRNKGNFPGRFSGRQFSNSRSEMNVSTLELGDSALYLCASSLQRPEGDTQYFGPGTRLTVL.

This clone has a count of ten or more. The junction shows a germline mismatch at one end, possibly a read error. This chain uses TRBV5-1 with TRBJ1-1; TRBD1 matches at 8 bases. This CDR3 has 13 residues. Germline V lookup: CDR1 SGHRS, CDR2 YFSETQ. The CDR3 loop is CASSPEGQGQGIF. The CDR3 nucleotides read TGCGCCAGCAGCCCAGAAGGACAGGGACAAGGAATCTTT.

This clone was recorded at least ten times. This chain links TRBV10-3 with TRBJ1-6; tentative D call: TRBD1 (5 bases). This CDR3 comprises 14 residues. Per the germline V gene, CDR1 is ENHRY and CDR2 is SYGVKD. Trimming took 7 bases from V and 5 from J, leaving 12 bases between them. The CDR3 region has the DNA TGTGCCATCAAGGTGGACATTGATAATTCACCCCTCCACTTT. Protein: CAIKVDIDNSPLHF.

This clone was detected many times. Other DNA variants within this sample encode the same CDR3. J is TRBJ1-1 and V is TRBV7-9, with D perhaps TRBD1 (6 bases). V lost 4 bases to trimming and J lost 6 bases, with 12 bases between them. Germline-derived CDR1 and CDR2 are SEHNR and FQNEAQ (reference sequence). The CDR3 is 13 amino acids. CDR3 in DNA: TGTGCCAGCAGCTCTACAGGGAATCCTGAAGCTTTCTTT. Protein: CASSSTGNPEAFF.